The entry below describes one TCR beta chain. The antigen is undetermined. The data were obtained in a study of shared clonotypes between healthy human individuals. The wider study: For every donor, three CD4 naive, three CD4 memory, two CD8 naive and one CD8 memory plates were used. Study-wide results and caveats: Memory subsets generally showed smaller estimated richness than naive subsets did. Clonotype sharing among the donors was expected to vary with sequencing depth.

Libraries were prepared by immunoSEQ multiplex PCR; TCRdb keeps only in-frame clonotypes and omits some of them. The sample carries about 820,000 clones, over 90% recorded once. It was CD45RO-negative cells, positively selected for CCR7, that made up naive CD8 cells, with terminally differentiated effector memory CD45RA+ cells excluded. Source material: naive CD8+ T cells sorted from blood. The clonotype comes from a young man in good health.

CDR3 in amino acids: CASSDSGEPDYEETQYF. The CDR3 nucleotides are TGTGCCAGCAGCGATTCCGGTGAACCGGACTATGAAGAGACCCAGTACTTC. This rearrangement joins TRBV7-8 to TRBJ2-5, with D perhaps matching TRBD2 (6 bases). Germline loops: CDR1 SGHVS, CDR2 FQNEAQ. The CDR3 sequence is 17 residues long. The V end was cut by 5 bases, the J end by 3 bases, with 22 bases between.